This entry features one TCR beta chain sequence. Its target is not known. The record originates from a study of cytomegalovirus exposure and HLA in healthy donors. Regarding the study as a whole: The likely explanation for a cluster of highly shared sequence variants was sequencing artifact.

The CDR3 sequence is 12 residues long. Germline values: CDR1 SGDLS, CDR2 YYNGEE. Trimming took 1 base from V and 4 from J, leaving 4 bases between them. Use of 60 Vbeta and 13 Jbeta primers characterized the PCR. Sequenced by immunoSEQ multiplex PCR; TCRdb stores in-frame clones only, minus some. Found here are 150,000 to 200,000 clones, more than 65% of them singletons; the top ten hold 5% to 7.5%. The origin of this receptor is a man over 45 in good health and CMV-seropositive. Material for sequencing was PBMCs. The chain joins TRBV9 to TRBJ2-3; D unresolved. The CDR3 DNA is TGTGCCAGCAGCGTATCGGCAGATACGCAGTATTTT. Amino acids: CASSVSADTQYF.